These 14 T cell receptor beta chains were sequenced from one sample in a study of early stage breast cancer tumors. Assay used: immunoSEQ multiplex PCR; TCRdb lists only in-frame clones, some missing. The data show some 30,000 clones, 84% seen once. The sample comprised blood. The receptors derive from a person aged 45 to 59 with breast cancer.

This clone was detected once. The chain's CDR3 is CASSCGTSGEQYF. CDR3 in DNA: TGTGCCAGTAGTTGTGGGACTAGCGGCGAGCAGTACTTC. The chain recombines TRBV19 with TRBJ2-7, with 11 bases lining up with TRBD2. This CDR3 region has 13 residues. Unmatched junction bases numbered 3, after V lost 5 bases and J lost 6 bases. Germline-derived CDR1 and CDR2 are LNHDA and SQIVND (reference sequence).

The chain is built from TRBV4-1 and TRBJ2-7; D is possibly TRBD1 (6 bases). Germline V CDR1 and CDR2: MGHRA, YSYEKL. This CDR3 contains 15 residues. Trimming removed 4 bases from V and 0 bases from J, with 13 bases in between. Here the CDR3 reads CASSPGQSSSYEQYF. The CDR3 DNA sequence: TGCGCCAGCAGCCCCGGACAGTCTAGCTCCTACGAGCAGTACTTC.

The chain recombines TRBV19 with TRBJ2-7; D ambiguous. V lost 6 bases and J lost 1, with 13 bases in between. The CDR3 covers 14 residues. Germline CDR1 and CDR2: LNHDA and SQIVND (reference sequence). The CDR3 is CASRGSTQSYEQYF. The DNA of the CDR3 is TGTGCCAGTAGAGGGTCCACCCAATCCTACGAGCAGTACTTC.

V usage is TRBV7-3 and J usage is TRBJ2-1, with D perhaps matching TRBD2 (6 bases). V was pared by 3 bases and J by 5 bases, with 11 bases between. Germline CDR1 is SGHTA and CDR2 is FQGTGA. The CDR3 has 14 residues. CDR3 nucleotides: TGTGCCAGCAGCTTGGGGCTAGCGAACAATGAGCAGTTCTTC. It specifies CASSLGLANNEQFF.

CDR3 nucleotides: TGTGCCTGGACAGGACAGTACAGCTCCTACGAGCAGTACTTC. It yields the protein CAWTGQYSSYEQYF. V is TRBV30 and J is TRBJ2-7; possibly TRBD1 for D (6 bases). Germline lookup yields CDR1 GTSNPN and CDR2 SVGIG (reference sequence). The V end lost 4 bases, the J end lost 0 bases, and 13 bases lay between the germline ends. This CDR3 region has 14 residues.

In this sample, this clone turned up once. The rearrangement links TRBV5-1 to TRBJ2-5, with 7 bases matching TRBD2. Germline CDR1 SGHRS, CDR2 YFSETQ. J lost 5 bases, V lost 4 bases, and 8 bases had no gene match. CDR3 size: 14 residues. CDR3 amino acids: CASSPGGPGETQYF. In DNA, the CDR3 is TGCGCCAGCAGCCCGGGGGGTCCCGGGGAGACCCAGTACTTC.

This chain connects TRBV5-8 to TRBJ1-3; D is possibly TRBD1 (6 bases). CDR1 SGHTS and CDR2 YDEGEE come from the germline V gene. The ends were cut back, 4 bases at V and 3 bases at J, with 17 bases in the middle. The CDR3 runs 16 residues. CDR3 in DNA: TGTGCCAGCAGCCTCAATACAGGGCCCCTTGGAAACACCATATATTTT. This gives the protein CASSLNTGPLGNTIYF.

The V gene is TRBV19, the J gene TRBJ2-4; TRBD1 matches at 8 bases. This CDR3 region has 11 residues. Trimming at V came to 5 bases and at J to 14 bases, leaving 5 bases not matched to a gene. Looked up from germline, CDR1 is LNHDA and CDR2 is SQIVND (reference sequence). CDR3 amino acids: CASSLMDREYF. CDR3 coding DNA: TGTGCCAGTAGTCTGATGGACAGGGAGTACTTC.

V usage is TRBV9 and J usage is TRBJ2-3; D gene unclear. This CDR3 spans 13 amino acids. With 0 bases removed from V and 4 bases from J, the gap between germline ends came to 6 bases. Germline CDR1 is SGDLS and CDR2 is YYNGEE. The CDR3 nucleotides read TGTGCCAGCAGCGTAGGGGTCGCAGATACGCAGTATTTT. Translating it yields CASSVGVADTQYF.

This clone appeared a few times. The chain carries TRBV5-1 and TRBJ2-7; D perhaps matches TRBD1 (6 bases). Trimming removed 0 bases at V and 5 bases at J, with 9 bases between. The CDR3 extends over 13 amino acids. Germline assignment: CDR1 SGHRS and CDR2 YFSETQ. Here the CDR3 DNA reads TGCGCCAGCAGCTTGGAGCAGGGGAACGAGCAGTACTTC. Amino acid sequence: CASSLEQGNEQYF.

There are a few counts of this clone. The chain has TRBV4-2 and TRBJ2-1, with unresolved D. The CDR3 consists of 15 residues. Per germline, CDR1 LGHNA and CDR2 YNFKEQ. V shed 4 bases and J shed 9 bases, with 19 bases lying between them. DNA for the CDR3: TGTGCCAGCAGCCCCTTTGTCGACTCCTCGGGTGAGCAGTTCTTC. Protein: CASSPFVDSSGEQFF.

J is TRBJ2-3 and V is TRBV6-6; weak D call: TRBD1 (5 bases). Germline lookup yields CDR1 MNHNY and CDR2 SVGAGI (reference sequence). This CDR3 comprises 15 residues. Between the trimmed V and J ends, which lost 4 bases and 4 bases, there was a span of 15 bases. In DNA, the CDR3 is TGTGCCAGCAGTTTCGAAGGGGATGAAGCAGATACGCAGTATTTT. This gives the protein CASSFEGDEADTQYF.

Written as DNA, the CDR3 is TGTGCCAGCAGCTTAACTAGCGGAGATACGCAGTATTTT. This sequence encodes CASSLTSGDTQYF. The chain joins TRBV7-9 to TRBJ2-3; 8 nucleotides align to TRBD2. Per the germline V gene, CDR1 is SEHNR and CDR2 is FQNEAQ (reference sequence). After removal of 2 bases from V and 5 bases from J, the junction contained 0 bases not matched to a gene. CDR3 length equals 13 residues.

This clone was seen only a few times. J is TRBJ2-7 and V is TRBV9; D might be TRBD1 (5 bases). Trimming took 4 bases from V and 1 from J, leaving 9 bases between them. The germline V gene has CDR1 SGDLS and CDR2 YYNGEE. The CDR3 is 13 amino acids. The CDR3 sequence: CASSPGSSYEQYF. The DNA of the CDR3 is TGTGCCAGCAGCCCAGGGTCATCCTACGAGCAGTACTTC.